Listed here is a single T cell receptor (beta chain). This sample stems from a study of T cell responses to AZD1222 COVID-19 vaccine. The V end was cut by 7 bases, the J end by 8 bases, with 14 bases between. Germline V CDR1 and CDR2: LGHNT, FRNRAP. The CDR3 is 12 residues long. Sequencing was performed with immunoSEQ multiplex PCR; in TCRdb, only in-frame clones are kept and a portion is missing. The sample lists 40,000 to 45,000 clones, approximately 86% occurring once. The TCR was taken from an adult in good health. The sequencing here drew on peripheral blood, taken on day 0 of AZD1222 vaccination. This sequence joins TRBV12-5 and TRBJ1-2; no clear D gene. In DNA, the CDR3 is TGTGCTAGTGCCCGAGGGTCTCTGGGCTACACCTTC. It is translated as CASARGSLGYTF. The whole variable domain, remainder taken from reference TRBV12-5 and TRBJ1-2, is DARVTQTPRHKVTEMGQEVTMRCQPILGHNTVFWYRQTMMQGLELLAYFRNRAPLDDSGMPKDRFSAEMPDATLATLKIQPSEPRDSAVYFCASARGSLGYTFGSGTRLTVV.